These 13 T cell receptor beta chains share one sample of origin, sequenced in a study of control samples from healthy donors and cancer patients. Here immunoSEQ multiplex PCR was the method, and the copy in TCRdb shows in-frame clones only, minus some. The sample includes just under 100,000 clones, more than 80% of them seen just once. Input material: blood. The receptors shown here come from a man younger than 35 in good health.

The chain combines TRBV30 with TRBJ1-2; D remains ambiguous. CDR1 and CDR2 (germline): GTSNPN, SVGIG (reference sequence). The CDR3 loop spans 16 amino acids. The germline V and J ends were trimmed by 4 bases and 1 base, with 19 bases remaining between them. The CDR3 here is CAWKFLGYGVNYGYTF. The CDR3 nucleotides read TGTGCCTGGAAATTTTTGGGGTACGGGGTTAACTATGGCTACACCTTC.

J is TRBJ1-1 and V is TRBV4-1; TRBD1 might be the D (6 bases). CDR1 and CDR2 (germline): MGHRA, YSYEKL. This CDR3 has 15 residues. Trimming took off 3 bases at V and 1 base at J, with 12 bases between the two ends. The CDR3 region has the DNA TGCGCCAGCAGCCAGCAGCCGGACAGGAACACTGAAGCTTTCTTT. Its translation: CASSQQPDRNTEAFF.

The J gene is TRBJ1-1, the V gene TRBV5-5; D not certain. The CDR3 totals 15 residues. Germline values: CDR1 SGHKS, CDR2 YYEKEE (reference sequence). V lost 1 base, J lost 5 bases, and 15 bases lay in between. The CDR3 loop reads CASSLRRASGTEAFF. The CDR3 region has the DNA TGTGCCAGCAGCTTGCGGCGGGCCAGCGGGACTGAAGCTTTCTTT.

This clone was recorded a few times. The CDR3, as DNA: TGTGCCAGCAGTGACTCGACTAGCGGGGGAGAGACCCAGTACTTC. Translation: CASSDSTSGGETQYF. This chain uses TRBV6-4 with TRBJ2-5; 12 bases align to TRBD2. This CDR3 has 15 amino acids. Germline assignment: CDR1 MRHNA and CDR2 SNTAGT. The junction had 0 bases not matched to a gene; V was cut back by 0 bases and J by 4 bases.

The gene calls are TRBV5-5 and TRBJ2-7, with a weak D call TRBD2 (5 bases). Looked up from germline, CDR1 is SGHKS and CDR2 is YYEKEE (reference sequence). The CDR3 loop spans 15 amino acids. V was trimmed by 0 bases and J by 0 bases, leaving 10 bases between them. CDR3 sequence reads: CASSLDPGSSYEQYF. The DNA for the CDR3 is TGTGCCAGCAGCTTGGATCCGGGAAGCTCCTACGAGCAGTACTTC.

The chain has TRBV30 and TRBJ1-5; 9 positions match TRBD1. The germline gives CDR1 GTSNPN, CDR2 SVGIG (reference sequence). CDR3 length: 13 residues. The CDR3 loop is CALQGAPNQPQHF. The DNA of the CDR3 is TGTGCATTACAGGGGGCCCCCAATCAGCCCCAGCATTTT.

The rearrangement joins TRBV30 to TRBJ1-3; the D is unclear. Germline assignment: CDR1 GTSNPN and CDR2 SVGIG (reference sequence). V lost 2 bases and J lost 8, with 7 bases in between. The CDR3 loop spans 11 amino acids. The CDR3 is CAWSFMDTIYF. DNA for the CDR3: TGTGCCTGGAGTTTCATGGACACCATATATTTT.

J is TRBJ1-6 and V is TRBV7-2; D ambiguous. V shed 3 bases and J shed 4 bases, with 7 bases lying between them. The CDR3 covers 14 residues. CDR1 and CDR2 (germline): SGHTA, FQGNSA. In nucleotides, the CDR3 is TGTGCCAGCAGCTTCGGAGGGTATAATTCACCCCTCCACTTT. It yields the protein CASSFGGYNSPLHF.

The rearrangement links TRBV7-2 to TRBJ1-3; TRBD1 might be the D (6 bases). Germline assignment: CDR1 SGHTA and CDR2 FQGNSA. The CDR3 contains 15 residues. V was shortened by 5 bases and J by 3 bases, with 14 bases between the two germline ends. The CDR3 protein is CASSSLWGRGNTIYF. The CDR3 DNA follows: TGTGCCAGCAGCAGCCTCTGGGGGCGTGGAAACACCATATATTTT.

The chain joins TRBV24-1 to TRBJ2-7; no clear D gene. The V end was cut by 2 bases, the J end by 6 bases, with 10 bases between. The germline V gene has CDR1 KGHDR and CDR2 SFDVKD. The CDR3 is made up of 13 amino acids. The CDR3, as DNA: TGTGCCACCAGTGATTCCTCGGACGGCGAGCAGTACTTC. It specifies CATSDSSDGEQYF.

The chain links TRBV5-1 to TRBJ2-1, with a tentative D call TRBD1 (6 bases). The CDR3 loop spans 14 amino acids. Looked up from germline, CDR1 is SGHRS and CDR2 is YFSETQ. Trimming cost V 0 bases and J 6 bases, with 10 bases left between them. CDR3 coding DNA: TGCGCCAGCAGCTTGGCGGTACAGGGCAATGAGCAGTTCTTC. Amino acids: CASSLAVQGNEQFF.

This clone was seen only once. The chain links TRBV6-5 to TRBJ2-5; D possibly corresponds to TRBD1 (5 bases). This CDR3 has 14 residues. In germline, CDR1 is MNHEY, CDR2 SVGAGI. Deletions cut 5 bases from V and 7 bases from J, with 17 bases between. The CDR3 nucleotides read TGTGCCAGCAGTAGTAGCACAGGACCAGGGACCCAGTACTTC. Translated, it gives CASSSSTGPGTQYF.

This chain joins TRBV7-6 and TRBJ1-1, with D possibly matching TRBD1 (5 bases). Trimming left V 6 bases short and J 6 bases short, with 14 bases between. CDR3 size: 13 residues. Germline V gene sequence: CDR1 SGHVS, CDR2 FNYEAQ. DNA of the CDR3: TGTGCCAGCAGACCAGGGTTTAAGGCTGAAGCTTTCTTT. Its protein product is CASRPGFKAEAFF.